This TCR beta chain comes out of a study of T-cell memory formation after mild COVID-19. This clonotype was seen repeatedly, ten times or more. TCRdb processed the 5' RACE reads anew with MiXCR; each CDR3 protein has one entry. The sample lists around 500,000 distinct CDR3 sequences, approximately 18% occurring once. The CDR3 has 13 residues. V lost 5 bases and J lost 4; bases outside the gene matches: 4. Germline assignment: CDR1 SGHTA and CDR2 FQGNSA. The sample consisted of PBMCs or a T cell subset sorted from them (not recorded which). The chain combines TRBV7-2 with TRBJ1-2, with 7 bases that match TRBD1. The sequence derives from an adult woman who had mild COVID-19 (a few samples of this study predate the infection). Cell type and time point are not known. Written as DNA, the CDR3 is TGTGCCAGCAGCCGAGACAGGGCCTATGGCTACACCTTC. Amino acid sequence: CASSRDRAYGYTF.